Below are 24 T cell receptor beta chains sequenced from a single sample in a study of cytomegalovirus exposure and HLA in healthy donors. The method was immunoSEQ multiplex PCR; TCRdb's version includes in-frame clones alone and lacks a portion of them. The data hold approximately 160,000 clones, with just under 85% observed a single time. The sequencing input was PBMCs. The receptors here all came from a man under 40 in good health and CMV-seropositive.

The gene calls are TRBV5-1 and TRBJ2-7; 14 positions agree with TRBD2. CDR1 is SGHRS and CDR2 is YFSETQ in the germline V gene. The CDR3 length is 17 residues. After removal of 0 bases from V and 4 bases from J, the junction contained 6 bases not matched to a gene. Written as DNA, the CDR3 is TGCGCCAGCAGCTTGGGACTAGCGGGGGGGCGCGGTTACGAGCAGTACTTC. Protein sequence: CASSLGLAGGRGYEQYF.

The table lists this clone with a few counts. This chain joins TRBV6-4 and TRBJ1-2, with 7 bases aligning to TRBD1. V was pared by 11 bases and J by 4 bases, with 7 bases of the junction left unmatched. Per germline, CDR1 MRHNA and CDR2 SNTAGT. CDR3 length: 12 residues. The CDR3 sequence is CAGYRGSYGYTF. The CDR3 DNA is TGTGCCGGCTACAGGGGCAGCTATGGCTACACCTTC.

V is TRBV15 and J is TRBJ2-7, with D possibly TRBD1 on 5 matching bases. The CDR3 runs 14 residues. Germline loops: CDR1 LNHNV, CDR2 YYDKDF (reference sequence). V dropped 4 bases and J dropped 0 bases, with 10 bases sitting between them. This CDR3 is CATSNRQNSYEQYF. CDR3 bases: TGTGCCACCAGCAACCGACAGAACTCCTACGAGCAGTACTTC. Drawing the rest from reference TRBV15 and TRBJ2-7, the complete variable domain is DAMVIQNPRYQVTQFGKPVTLSCSQTLNHNVMYWYQQKSSQAPKLLFHYYDKDFNNEADTPDNFQSRRPNTSFCFLDIRSPGLGDTAMYLCATSNRQNSYEQYFGPGTRLTVT.

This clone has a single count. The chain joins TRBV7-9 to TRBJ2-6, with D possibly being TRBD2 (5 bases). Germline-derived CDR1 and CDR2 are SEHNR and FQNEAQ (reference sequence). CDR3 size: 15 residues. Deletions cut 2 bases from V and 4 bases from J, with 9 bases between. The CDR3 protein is CASSLRGYGANVLTF. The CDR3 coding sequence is TGTGCCAGCAGCTTACGAGGGTACGGGGCCAACGTCCTGACTTTC. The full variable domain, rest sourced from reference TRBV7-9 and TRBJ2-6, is DTGVSQNPRHKITKRGQNVTFRCDPISEHNRLYWYRQTLGQGPEFLTYFQNEAQLEKSRLLSDRFSAERPKGSFSTLEIQRTEQGDSAMYLCASSLRGYGANVLTFGAGSRLTVL.

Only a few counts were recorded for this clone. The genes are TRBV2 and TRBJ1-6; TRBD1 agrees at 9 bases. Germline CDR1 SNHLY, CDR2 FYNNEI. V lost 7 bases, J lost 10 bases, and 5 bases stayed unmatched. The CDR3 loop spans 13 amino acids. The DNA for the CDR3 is TGTGCCAGCAACGGACAGGGGTGGTCACCCCTCCACTTT. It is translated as CASNGQGWSPLHF.

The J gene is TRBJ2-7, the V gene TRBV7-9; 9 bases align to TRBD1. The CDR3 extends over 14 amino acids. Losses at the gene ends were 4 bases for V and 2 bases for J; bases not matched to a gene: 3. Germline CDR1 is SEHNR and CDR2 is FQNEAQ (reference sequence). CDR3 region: CASSSWTGAYEQYF. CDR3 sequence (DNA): TGTGCCAGCAGCTCCTGGACAGGGGCCTACGAGCAGTACTTC.

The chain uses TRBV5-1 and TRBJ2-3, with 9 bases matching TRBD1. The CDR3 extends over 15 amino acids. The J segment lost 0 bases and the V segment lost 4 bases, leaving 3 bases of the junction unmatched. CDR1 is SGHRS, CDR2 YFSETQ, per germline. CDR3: CASSRTGVSTDTQYF. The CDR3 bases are TGCGCCAGCAGCCGGACAGGGGTTAGCACAGATACGCAGTATTTT.

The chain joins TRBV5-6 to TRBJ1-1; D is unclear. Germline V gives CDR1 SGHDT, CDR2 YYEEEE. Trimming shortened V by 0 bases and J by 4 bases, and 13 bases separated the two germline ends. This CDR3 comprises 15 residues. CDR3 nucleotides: TGTGCCAGCAGCTTGGAAGGAGGAGGGAGCACTGAAGCTTTCTTT. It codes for CASSLEGGGSTEAFF. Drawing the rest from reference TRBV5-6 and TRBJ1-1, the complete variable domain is DAGVTQSPTHLIKTRGQQVTLRCSPKSGHDTVSWYQQALGQGPQFIFQYYEEEERQRGNFPDRFSGHQFPNYSSELNVNALLLGDSALYLCASSLEGGGSTEAFFGQGTRLTVV.

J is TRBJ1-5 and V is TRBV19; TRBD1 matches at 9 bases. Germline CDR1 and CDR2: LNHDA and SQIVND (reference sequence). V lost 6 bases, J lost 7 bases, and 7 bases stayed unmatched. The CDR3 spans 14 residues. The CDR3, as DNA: TGTGCCAGTAGCAAGGGGACAGGGAAACAGCCCCAGCATTTT. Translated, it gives CASSKGTGKQPQHF.

The CDR3 DNA sequence: TGTGCCAGCAGCTTCGTAGCGGGGTATAGCACAGATACGCAGTATTTT. This codes for CASSFVAGYSTDTQYF. The rearrangement links TRBV7-2 to TRBJ2-3; 8 nucleotides align to TRBD2. CDR1 is SGHTA and CDR2 is FQGNSA in the germline V gene. J gave up 0 bases and V 3 bases, and 5 bases lay outside the gene matches. This CDR3 is built from 16 residues. The full variable domain, completed using reference TRBV7-2 and TRBJ2-3, is GAGVSQSPSNKVTEKGKDVELRCDPISGHTALYWYRQSLGQGLEFLIYFQGNSAPDKSGLPSDRFSAERTGGSVSTLTIQRTQQEDSAVYLCASSFVAGYSTDTQYFGPGTRLTVL.

The CDR3 coding sequence is TGTGCCACCTCCCCGCAAGCGGGGGTTTCCTACAATGAGCAGTTCTTC. Amino acid sequence: CATSPQAGVSYNEQFF. V and J are TRBV7-2 and TRBJ2-1, with 8 bases aligning to TRBD2. The CDR3 has 16 amino acids. Germline loops: CDR1 SGHTA, CDR2 FQGNSA. Trimming cost V 10 bases and J 1 base; bases outside gene matches: 12.

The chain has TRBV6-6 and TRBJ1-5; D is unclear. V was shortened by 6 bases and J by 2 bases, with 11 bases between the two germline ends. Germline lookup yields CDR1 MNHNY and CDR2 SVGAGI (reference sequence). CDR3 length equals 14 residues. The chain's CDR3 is CASSSIGGNQPQHF. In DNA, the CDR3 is TGTGCCAGCAGCAGTATCGGGGGCAATCAGCCCCAGCATTTT.

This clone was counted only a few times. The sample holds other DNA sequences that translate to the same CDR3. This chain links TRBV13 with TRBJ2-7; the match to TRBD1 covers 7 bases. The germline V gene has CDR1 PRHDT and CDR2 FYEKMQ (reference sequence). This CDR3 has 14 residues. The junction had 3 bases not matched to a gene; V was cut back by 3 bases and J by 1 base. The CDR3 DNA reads TGTGCCAGCAGCTTGCCAGGGGGTTCCTACGAGCAGTACTTC. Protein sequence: CASSLPGGSYEQYF.

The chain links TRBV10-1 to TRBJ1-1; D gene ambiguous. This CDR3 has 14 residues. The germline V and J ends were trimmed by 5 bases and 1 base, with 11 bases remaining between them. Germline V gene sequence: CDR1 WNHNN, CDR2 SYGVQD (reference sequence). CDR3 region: CASSRSPRNTEAFF. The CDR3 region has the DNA TGCGCCAGCAGTAGATCTCCCAGGAACACTGAAGCTTTCTTT.

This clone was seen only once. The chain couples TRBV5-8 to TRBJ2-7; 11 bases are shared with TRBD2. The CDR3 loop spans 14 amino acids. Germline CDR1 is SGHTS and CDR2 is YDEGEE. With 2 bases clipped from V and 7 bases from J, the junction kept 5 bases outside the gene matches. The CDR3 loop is CASSFSGGAGEQYF. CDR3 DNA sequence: TGTGCCAGCAGCTTTAGCGGGGGGGCTGGTGAGCAGTACTTC.

CDR3 nucleotide sequence: TGCAGCGTTGGGCAACCTCAAGAGACCCAGTACTTC. This encodes CSVGQPQETQYF. The chain has TRBV29-1 and TRBJ2-5; no reliable D call. This CDR3 comprises 12 residues. Germline loops: CDR1 SQVTM, CDR2 ANQGSEA. Trimming removed 4 bases from V and 2 bases from J, with 8 bases in between.

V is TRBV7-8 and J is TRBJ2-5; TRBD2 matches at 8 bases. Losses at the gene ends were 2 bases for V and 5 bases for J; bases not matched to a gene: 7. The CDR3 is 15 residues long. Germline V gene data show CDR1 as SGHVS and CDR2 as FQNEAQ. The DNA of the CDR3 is TGTGCCAGCAGCTTACCCGGGGGGGCCGATGAGACCCAGTACTTC. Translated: CASSLPGGADETQYF.

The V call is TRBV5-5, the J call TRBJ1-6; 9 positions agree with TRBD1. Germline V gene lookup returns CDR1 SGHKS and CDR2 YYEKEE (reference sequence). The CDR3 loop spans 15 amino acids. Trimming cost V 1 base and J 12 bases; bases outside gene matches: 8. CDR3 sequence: CASSLSGTGYLPLHF. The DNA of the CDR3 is TGTGCCAGCAGCTTGTCAGGGACAGGGTATTTACCCCTCCACTTT.

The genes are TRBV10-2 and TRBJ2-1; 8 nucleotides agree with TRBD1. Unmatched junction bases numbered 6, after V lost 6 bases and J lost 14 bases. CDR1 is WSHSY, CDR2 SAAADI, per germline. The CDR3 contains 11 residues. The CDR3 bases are TGCGCCAGCAGCGAGACAGGGGTGGAGTTCTTC. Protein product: CASSETGVEFF.

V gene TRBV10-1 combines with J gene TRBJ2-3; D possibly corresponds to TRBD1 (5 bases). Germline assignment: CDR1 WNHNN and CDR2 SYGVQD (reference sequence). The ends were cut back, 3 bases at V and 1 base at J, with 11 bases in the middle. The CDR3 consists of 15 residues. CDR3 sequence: CASSDRVGGTDTQYF. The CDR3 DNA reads TGCGCCAGCAGTGACAGGGTAGGGGGCACAGATACGCAGTATTTT.

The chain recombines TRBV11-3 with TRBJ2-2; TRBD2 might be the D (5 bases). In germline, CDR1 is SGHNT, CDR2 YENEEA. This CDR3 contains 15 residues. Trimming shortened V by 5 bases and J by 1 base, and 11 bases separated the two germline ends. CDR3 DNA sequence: TGTGCCAGCAGCCTGTCCAGCGGGAACACCGGGGAGCTGTTTTTT. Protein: CASSLSSGNTGELFF.

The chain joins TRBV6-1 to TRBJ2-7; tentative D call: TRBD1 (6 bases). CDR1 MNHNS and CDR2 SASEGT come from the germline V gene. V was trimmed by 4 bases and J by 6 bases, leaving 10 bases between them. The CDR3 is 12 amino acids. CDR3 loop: CASSVWGREQYF. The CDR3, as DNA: TGTGCCAGCAGTGTTTGGGGGCGCGAGCAGTACTTC.

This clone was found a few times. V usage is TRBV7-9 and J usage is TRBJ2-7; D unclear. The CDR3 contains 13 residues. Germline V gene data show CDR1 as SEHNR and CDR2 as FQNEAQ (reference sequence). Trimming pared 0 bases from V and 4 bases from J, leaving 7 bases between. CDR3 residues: CASSLAPDYEQYF. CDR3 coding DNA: TGTGCCAGCAGCTTAGCGCCAGATTACGAGCAGTACTTC.

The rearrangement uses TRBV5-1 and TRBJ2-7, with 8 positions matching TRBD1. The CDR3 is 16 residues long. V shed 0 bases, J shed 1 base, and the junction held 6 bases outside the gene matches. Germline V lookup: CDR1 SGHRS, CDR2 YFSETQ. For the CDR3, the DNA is TGCGCCAGCAGCTTGGCGCGGACAGGGAGGTCCTACGAGCAGTACTTC. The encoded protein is CASSLARTGRSYEQYF.